The 20 T cell receptor beta chains in this list originate from one sample, sequenced in a study of T-cell memory formation after mild COVID-19. Each CDR3 protein gets one entry after TCRdb re-called the 5' RACE reads with MiXCR. Altogether around 410,000 distinct CDR3 sequences are present, around 22% being singletons, with the ten largest covering under 15%. Material: PBMCs or a T cell subset sorted from them (not recorded which). The source of these receptors is an adult woman who had mild COVID-19 (a few samples of this study predate the infection). Cell type and time point are not known.

This chain links TRBV3-1 with TRBJ2-3; no clear D gene. Germline V gene sequence: CDR1 LGHDT, CDR2 YNNKEL (reference sequence). The V and J ends lost 4 bases and 2 bases respectively, with 13 bases between them. The CDR3 loop spans 15 amino acids. The CDR3 region is CASSPRAINTDTQYF. The CDR3 nucleotides are TGTGCCAGCAGCCCCCGGGCGATTAACACAGATACGCAGTATTTT.

J is TRBJ1-2 and V is TRBV5-6; D remains ambiguous. Germline values: CDR1 SGHDT, CDR2 YYEEEE. The CDR3 loop spans 13 amino acids. Trimming took off 1 base at V and 4 bases at J, with 8 bases between the two ends. CDR3 bases: TGTGCCAGCAGCTTGTACGGGAGCTATGGCTACACCTTC. Its protein is CASSLYGSYGYTF.

This clonotype was recorded a few times. For the CDR3, the DNA is TGTGCCAGCAGCTTATTGAGGCCCGAGACTGAAGCTTTCTTT. It encodes CASSLLRPETEAFF. The genes are TRBV7-7 and TRBJ1-1; no definite D call. This CDR3 is 14 amino acids long. Trimming stripped 2 bases from V and 5 bases from J, with 12 bases between. CDR1 is SSHAT, CDR2 FNYEAQ, per germline (reference sequence).

The V gene is TRBV11-2, the J gene TRBJ2-1; D might be TRBD2 (5 bases). Per germline, CDR1 SGHAT and CDR2 FQNNGV. The CDR3 covers 14 residues. Trimming took 1 base from V and 9 from J, leaving 13 bases between them. The CDR3 spells CASSLGVDRGEQFF. The CDR3 nucleotides are TGTGCCAGCAGCTTAGGAGTAGATCGGGGTGAGCAGTTCTTC.

The chain is built from TRBV6-5 and TRBJ2-7; 9 bases map to TRBD1. The CDR3 has 14 amino acids. Germline values: CDR1 MNHEY, CDR2 SVGAGI. V was pared by 5 bases and J by 5 bases, with 7 bases of the junction left unmatched. The DNA of the CDR3 is TGTGCCAGCAGTCCCGGGACAGGGAAACACGAGCAGTACTTC. Translating it yields CASSPGTGKHEQYF.

This sequence joins TRBV27 and TRBJ1-2, with TRBD1 matching over 7 bases. This CDR3 is built from 17 residues. The V and J ends lost 2 bases and 2 bases, in that order; junction bases with no gene match: 11. The germline gives CDR1 MNHEY, CDR2 SMNVEV (reference sequence). CDR3 bases: TGTGCCAGCAGTTTAGGAACAGGGGCCTCCCCAAACTATGGCTACACCTTC. This encodes CASSLGTGASPNYGYTF.

The chain has TRBV14 and TRBJ2-7, with 8 bases aligning to TRBD2. CDR1 is SGHDN, CDR2 FVKESK, per germline. The CDR3 length is 16 residues. J lost 3 bases, V lost 0 bases, and 7 bases had no gene match. CDR3 DNA: TGTGCCAGCAGCCAAGAAGCGGGAGTCCCTCTCTACGAGCAGTACTTC. It codes for CASSQEAGVPLYEQYF. The full variable domain, completed using reference TRBV14 and TRBJ2-7, is EAGVTQFPSHSVIEKGQTVTLRCDPISGHDNLYWYRRVMGKEIKFLLHFVKESKQDESGMPNNRFLAERTGGTYSTLKVQPAELEDSGVYFCASSQEAGVPLYEQYFGPGTRLTVT.

This clonotype was recorded a few times. This sequence joins TRBV7-8 and TRBJ1-5; no definite D call. The CDR3 sequence is 17 residues long. Germline V gives CDR1 SGHVS, CDR2 FQNEAQ. Trimming shortened V by 5 bases and J by 3 bases, and 20 bases separated the two germline ends. CDR3 nucleotides: TGTGCCAGCAGCCTCCCTTTAGGGAGGGAGGACAATCAGCCCCAGCATTTT. Its translation: CASSLPLGREDNQPQHF.

The chain links TRBV4-3 to TRBJ2-1; possibly TRBD2 for D (6 bases). Trimming took 1 base from V and 4 from J, leaving 11 bases between them. The germline CDR1 and CDR2 sequences are LGHNA and YSLEER. The CDR3 has 15 residues. Here the CDR3 DNA reads TGCGCCAGCAGCCAAGTAGCGGACCCTTACAATGAGCAGTTCTTC. It yields the protein CASSQVADPYNEQFF.

This clonotype was seen ten or more times. The V gene is TRBV12-3 or TRBV12-4, the J gene TRBJ1-3; D not resolved. Trimming shortened V by 9 bases and J by 2 bases, and 5 bases separated the two germline ends. The CDR3 runs to 11 residues. The CDR3 region has the DNA TGTGCCAGTTCCCCTGGAAACACCATATATTTT. Translation gives CASSPGNTIYF.

In its sample, this clonotype was seen a few times. The chain links TRBV19 to TRBJ1-5; TRBD1 agrees at 8 bases. Germline V gene sequence: CDR1 LNHDA, CDR2 SQIVND (reference sequence). CDR3 length: 15 residues. The J segment lost 7 bases and the V segment lost 2 bases, leaving 7 bases of the junction unmatched. The CDR3 DNA sequence: TGTGCCAGTAGTATATGGCAGGGGGCAGGACAGCCCCAGCATTTT. As protein: CASSIWQGAGQPQHF.

This clonotype was observed a few times. The rearrangement links TRBV10-3 to TRBJ2-2; 9 nucleotides align to TRBD1. The CDR3 spans 17 residues. Unmatched junction bases numbered 9, after V lost 3 bases and J lost 4 bases. CDR1 ENHRY and CDR2 SYGVKD come from the germline V gene. Written as DNA, the CDR3 is TGTGCCATCAGTGACCTCTTCGGGACAGGGATCACCGGGGAGCTGTTTTTT. Its translation is CAISDLFGTGITGELFF.

This chain links TRBV12-3 or TRBV12-4 with TRBJ2-7, with D tentatively TRBD1 (5 bases). The V and J ends lost 2 bases and 5 bases respectively, with 16 bases between them. This CDR3 comprises 15 residues. CDR3 amino acids: CASSLSQGKVHEQYF. As DNA, the CDR3 is TGTGCCAGCAGTTTATCCCAGGGTAAGGTACACGAGCAGTACTTC.

V gene TRBV6-6 combines with J gene TRBJ2-1; perhaps TRBD2 as D (6 bases). V lost 0 bases, J lost 7 bases, and 16 bases lay in between. The germline V gene has CDR1 MNHNY and CDR2 SVGAGI (reference sequence). The CDR3 has 16 residues. CDR3 nucleotide sequence: TGTGCCAGCAGTTACTCGGGGGAGGTAGGCAGGAATGAGCAGTTCTTC. Encoded protein: CASSYSGEVGRNEQFF.

This clonotype was observed a few times. The chain carries TRBV18 and TRBJ2-7, with 12 bases that match TRBD2. The CDR3 is made up of 16 amino acids. Trimming removed 0 bases from V and 8 bases from J; junction bases left unmatched: 8. CDR1 and CDR2 (germline): KGHSH, LQKENI. CDR3: CASSPPSTSGGAKQYF. The CDR3, as DNA: TGTGCCAGCTCACCACCGTCGACTAGCGGGGGTGCCAAGCAGTACTTC. Variable domain in full (rest from reference TRBV18 and TRBJ2-7): NAGVMQNPRHLVRRRGQEARLRCSPMKGHSHVYWYRQLPEEGLKFMVYLQKENIIDESGMPKERFSAEFPKEGPSILRIQQVVRGDSAAYFCASSPPSTSGGAKQYFGPGTRLTVT.

J is TRBJ2-1 and V is TRBV2, with D tentatively TRBD1 (6 bases). CDR1 is SNHLY, CDR2 FYNNEI, per germline. Trimming shortened V by 10 bases and J by 8 bases, and 21 bases separated the two germline ends. CDR3 length equals 14 residues. CDR3 sequence reads: CAIISGAGLDEQFF. The DNA for the CDR3 is TGTGCCATCATCTCAGGGGCCGGGCTGGATGAGCAGTTCTTC.

The chain employs TRBV7-3 and TRBJ2-7; D unresolved. Germline V lookup: CDR1 SGHTA, CDR2 FQGTGA. V dropped 4 bases and J dropped 2 bases, with 18 bases sitting between them. This CDR3 contains 16 residues. The CDR3 sequence is CASSCSLTPATYEQYF. CDR3 nucleotide sequence: TGTGCCAGCAGCTGCTCTCTTACACCAGCCACCTACGAGCAGTACTTC.

The CDR3 loop reads CATSDGTSGRCEQYF. The CDR3 coding sequence is TGTGCCACCAGTGATGGGACTAGCGGGAGGTGCGAGCAGTACTTC. The V and J genes are TRBV24-1 and TRBJ2-7; 15 bases line up with TRBD2. Germline CDR1 and CDR2: KGHDR and SFDVKD. Germline trimming cut 3 bases from V and 6 bases from J; bases unmatched to any gene: 2. CDR3 length: 15 residues.

The chain employs TRBV7-8 and TRBJ1-1; 7 nucleotides match TRBD1. The V gene's germline CDR1 is SGHVS and CDR2 FQNEAQ. This CDR3 is built from 13 residues. J lost 10 bases, V lost 5 bases, and 10 bases had no gene match. Here the CDR3 DNA reads TGTGCCAGCAGCCAGGGACAGCGATTTGGAGCTTTCTTT. Translating it yields CASSQGQRFGAFF. Combining the CDR3 with reference TRBV7-8 and TRBJ1-1 gives the whole variable domain GAGVSQSPRYKVAKRGQDVALRCDPISGHVSLFWYQQALGQGPEFLTYFQNEAQLDKSGLPSDRFFAERPEGSVSTLKIQRTQQEDSAVYLCASSQGQRFGAFFGQGTRLTVV.

The gene calls are TRBV29-1 and TRBJ2-5; 10 nucleotides match TRBD2. Unmatched junction bases numbered 4, after V lost 1 base and J lost 5 bases. CDR1 and CDR2 from the germline V gene are SQVTM and ANQGSEA. The length of the CDR3 is 14 residues. In DNA, the CDR3 is TGCAGCGTTGAAGTAGCGGGAGGTTGGGAGACCCAGTACTTC. This translates into CSVEVAGGWETQYF.